Described below is a single T cell receptor (beta chain) sequence and its context. The target antigen is unknown. The PCR was carried out with 60 Vbeta primers and 13 Jbeta primers. The data were produced by immunoSEQ multiplex PCR, yet TCRdb's version contains in-frame clones alone and is incomplete. The data hold 75,000 or so clones, with 65% to 80% observed a single time. This specimen belongs to a study of cytomegalovirus exposure and HLA in healthy donors. Background on the study: Researchers found that less than 90% of 350 to 500 genotyped donors fell within the Caucasian-associated ancestry cluster. General observations from the study: 150 to 200 TCR beta chains were listed as cytomegalovirus-associated. Some 17,000 TCR beta sequences were associated with HLA alleles at 0.05 false discovery rate in a later analysis.

Germline CDR1 and CDR2: LNHDA and SQIVND (reference sequence). Trimming took 6 bases from V and 5 from J; bases not matched to a gene: 9. The CDR3 covers 16 residues. Sequenced sample: PBMCs. This sequence was found in a man between 35 and 55 years old in good health and CMV-seropositive. The chain recombines TRBV19 with TRBJ2-5, with 13 bases matching TRBD2. Written as DNA, the CDR3 is TGTGCCAGTAGAAGCGGACTAGCGGGGGTAGGGGAGACCCAGTACTTC. Translation: CASRSGLAGVGETQYF.